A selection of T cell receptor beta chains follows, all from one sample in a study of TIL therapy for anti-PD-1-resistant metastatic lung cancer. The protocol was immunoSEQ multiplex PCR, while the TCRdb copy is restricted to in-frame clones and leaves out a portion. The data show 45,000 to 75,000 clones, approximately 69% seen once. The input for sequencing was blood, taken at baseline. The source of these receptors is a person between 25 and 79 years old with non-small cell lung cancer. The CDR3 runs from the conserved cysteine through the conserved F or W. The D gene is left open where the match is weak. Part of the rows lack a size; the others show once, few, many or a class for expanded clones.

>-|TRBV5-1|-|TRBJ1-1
TGCGCCAGCAGCTTGGAAGGAGTGGGGGAAGGTGAAGCTTTCTTT
CASSLEGVGEGEAFF
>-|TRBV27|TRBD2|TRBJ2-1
TGTGCCAGCAGTTTATTGGCTAGCGGGAGGTACAATGAGCAGTTCTTC
CASSLLASGRYNEQFF
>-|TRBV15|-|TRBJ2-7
TGTGCCACCAGCAGAGAGGGGGGTGCCTACGAGCAGTACTTC
CATSREGGAYEQYF
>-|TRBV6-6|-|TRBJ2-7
TGTGCCAGCAGTTACAACCGTGGAGAGCAGTACTTC
CASSYNRGEQYF
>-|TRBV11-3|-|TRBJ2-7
TGTGCCAGCAGCTTAGATCTCGGCATAGCCTACGAGCAGTACTTC
CASSLDLGIAYEQYF
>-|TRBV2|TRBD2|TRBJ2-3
TGTGCCAGCAGTGGGCTAGCGGTCGATACGCAGTATTTT
CASSGLAVDTQYF
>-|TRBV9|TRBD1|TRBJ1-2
TGTGCCAGCAGCGCCACAGGGGTTGGCTACACCTTC
CASSATGVGYTF
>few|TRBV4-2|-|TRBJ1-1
TGTGCCAGCAGCCAAGACAGTTATGAAAACACTGAAGCTTTCTTT
CASSQDSYENTEAFF
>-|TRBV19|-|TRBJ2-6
TGTGCCAGTAATCGACCGCCCGGACGTACACACTCTGGGGCCAACGTCCTGACTTTC
CASNRPPGRTHSGANVLTF
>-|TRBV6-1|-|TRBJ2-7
TGTGCCAGCAGTGTCGCCGGGATCGAGCAGTACTTC
CASSVAGIEQYF
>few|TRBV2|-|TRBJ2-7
TGTGCCAGCAGTAGGCCAGGTGGGGCCACCTACGAGCAGTACTTC
CASSRPGGATYEQYF
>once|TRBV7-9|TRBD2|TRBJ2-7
TGTGCCAGCAGCGCCTCCTTCTTAGCGGGAATCTACGAGCAGTACTTC
CASSASFLAGIYEQYF
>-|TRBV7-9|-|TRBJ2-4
TGTGCCAGCAGCTTAGGTGGTGGGGGGCTCAAAAACATTCAGTACTTC
CASSLGGGGLKNIQYF
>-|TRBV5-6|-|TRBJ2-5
TGTGCCAGCAGCTCCGAGAAGTGGCCGAGCGCTGAGGAAGAGACCCAGTACTTC
CASSSEKWPSAEEETQYF
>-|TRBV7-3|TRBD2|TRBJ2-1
TGTGCCAGCAGCTTATTCTCCGGGACTAGCGACTGGAAGTTCTTC
CASSLFSGTSDWKFF